This is a list of T cell receptor beta chains from one sample in a study of technical replicates of blood from a handful of donors. Using immunoSEQ multiplex PCR, the repertoire was profiled, and TCRdb retains in-frame clones only, with some absent. The table shows about 68,000 clones, with around 97% occurring only once. Sequencing used T cells isolated from PBMCs. The receptors derive from a human donor in good health. CDR3s include the opening cysteine and the closing phenylalanine or tryptophan. A D gene is named only where the DNA matches it firmly. Part of the rows lack a size; the others show once, few, many or a class for expanded clones.

clone_size: NA; v_call: TRBV9; j_call: TRBJ1-1; d_call: TRBD1; cdr3_nt: TGTGCCAGCAGCGGGGACAGGGCGGGCACTGAAGCTTTCTTT; cdr3_aa: CASSGDRAGTEAFF
clone_size: NA; v_call: TRBV7-3; j_call: TRBJ2-2; d_call: NA; cdr3_nt: TGTGCCAGCAGCTCCGGAGGGGGCCACGGCCCGAACACCGGGGAGCTGTTTTTT; cdr3_aa: CASSSGGGHGPNTGELFF
clone_size: NA; v_call: TRBV4-3; j_call: TRBJ2-7; d_call: NA; cdr3_nt: TGCGCCAGCAGCCAAGTTTCCCGTTCCTACGAGCAGTACTTC; cdr3_aa: CASSQVSRSYEQYF
clone_size: NA; v_call: TRBV27; j_call: TRBJ2-2; d_call: NA; cdr3_nt: TGTGCCAGCAGCCAATGGGGAGGGGACAACGGGGAGCTGTTTTTT; cdr3_aa: CASSQWGGDNGELFF
clone_size: once; v_call: TRBV5-1; j_call: TRBJ2-1; d_call: NA; cdr3_nt: TGCGCCAGCAGCTTGGACCTGCCTTTTGAGGATGAGCAGTTCTTC; cdr3_aa: CASSLDLPFEDEQFF
clone_size: NA; v_call: TRBV27; j_call: TRBJ2-5; d_call: NA; cdr3_nt: TGTGCCAGCAGTTTAGGAGGGCTAGAGACCCAGTACTTC; cdr3_aa: CASSLGGLETQYF
clone_size: NA; v_call: TRBV13; j_call: TRBJ2-3; d_call: NA; cdr3_nt: TGTGCCAGCAGCGCTAGGGGGGAGGGGCCCCCAAGCACAGATACGCAGTATTTT; cdr3_aa: CASSARGEGPPSTDTQYF
clone_size: once; v_call: TRBV30; j_call: TRBJ1-1; d_call: TRBD1; cdr3_nt: TGTGCCTGGGCAGGGGGCTCCGTCACTGAAGCTTTCTTT; cdr3_aa: CAWAGGSVTEAFF
clone_size: NA; v_call: TRBV29-1; j_call: TRBJ2-5; d_call: NA; cdr3_nt: TGCAGCGTTGATTCGTCAGGGGTCGGAGAGACCCAGTACTTC; cdr3_aa: CSVDSSGVGETQYF
clone_size: NA; v_call: TRBV9; j_call: TRBJ1-1; d_call: TRBD1; cdr3_nt: TGTGCCAGCGGTAGACAGGGCACTGAAGCTTTCTTT; cdr3_aa: CASGRQGTEAFF
clone_size: NA; v_call: TRBV20-1; j_call: TRBJ1-2; d_call: NA; cdr3_nt: TGCAGTGCGTCCGGGACTGAATTTGGCGACTTC; cdr3_aa: CSASGTEFGDF
clone_size: NA; v_call: TRBV7-2; j_call: TRBJ2-1; d_call: NA; cdr3_nt: TGTGCCAGCAGCTTTGGGGGACTGGGGGATGAGCAGTTCTTC; cdr3_aa: CASSFGGLGDEQFF
clone_size: NA; v_call: TRBV2; j_call: TRBJ1-2; d_call: TRBD1; cdr3_nt: TGTGCCAGTTACCAGGGGGACTATGGCTACACCTTC; cdr3_aa: CASYQGDYGYTF
clone_size: NA; v_call: TRBV13; j_call: TRBJ2-5; d_call: TRBD2; cdr3_nt: TGTGCCAGCAGCTCGAGACTAGCGGGAATGAGGGAGACCCAGTACTTC; cdr3_aa: CASSSRLAGMRETQYF
clone_size: NA; v_call: TRBV25-1; j_call: TRBJ1-5; d_call: TRBD1; cdr3_nt: TGTGCCAGCAGACAGGGGAGCAATCAGCCCCAGCATTTT; cdr3_aa: CASRQGSNQPQHF
clone_size: NA; v_call: TRBV7-3; j_call: TRBJ2-1; d_call: TRBD2; cdr3_nt: TGTGCCAGCAGTTTAGCCGGGACTAGCGGGATAGTAGATGAGCAGTTCTTC; cdr3_aa: CASSLAGTSGIVDEQFF
clone_size: NA; v_call: TRBV4-1; j_call: TRBJ2-7; d_call: NA; cdr3_nt: TGCGCCAGCAGCCAAGGGGACTTCTACGAGCAGTACTTC; cdr3_aa: CASSQGDFYEQYF
clone_size: NA; v_call: TRBV6-5; j_call: TRBJ1-2; d_call: TRBD1; cdr3_nt: TGTGCCAGCAGCAGGGGGCCCAACTATGGCTACACCTTC; cdr3_aa: CASSRGPNYGYTF
clone_size: NA; v_call: TRBV11-1; j_call: TRBJ2-7; d_call: NA; cdr3_nt: TGTGCCAGCAGCTTAGCGGGAGTCGGAAACGAGCAGTACTTC; cdr3_aa: CASSLAGVGNEQYF
clone_size: NA; v_call: TRBV11-3; j_call: TRBJ2-7; d_call: TRBD1; cdr3_nt: TGTGCCAGCAGCTTCGACAGACAGGGGGCTTCCTACGAGCAGTACTTC; cdr3_aa: CASSFDRQGASYEQYF
clone_size: NA; v_call: TRBV5-6; j_call: TRBJ1-2; d_call: NA; cdr3_nt: TGTGCCAGCAGTACAGGTTATGGCTACACCTTC; cdr3_aa: CASSTGYGYTF
clone_size: NA; v_call: TRBV6-6; j_call: TRBJ1-5; d_call: TRBD1; cdr3_nt: TGTGCCAGCAGTCCACAGGGGGTCTTTCAGCCCCAGCATTTT; cdr3_aa: CASSPQGVFQPQHF
clone_size: NA; v_call: TRBV4-3; j_call: TRBJ1-1; d_call: NA; cdr3_nt: TGCGCCAGCAGCCAAGGCGGGGGGCTGGAAACTGAAGCTTTCTTT; cdr3_aa: CASSQGGGLETEAFF
clone_size: NA; v_call: TRBV13; j_call: TRBJ2-6; d_call: NA; cdr3_nt: TGTGCCAGCAGCTCTCGTAGCTCTGGGGCCAACGTCCTGACTTTC; cdr3_aa: CASSSRSSGANVLTF
clone_size: once; v_call: TRBV9; j_call: TRBJ2-7; d_call: NA; cdr3_nt: TGTGCCAGCAGCGTCGCTACAGGGATCTACGAGCAGTACTTC; cdr3_aa: CASSVATGIYEQYF
clone_size: NA; v_call: TRBV6-5; j_call: TRBJ2-2; d_call: NA; cdr3_nt: TGTGCCAGCAGCAGACAGTTCACCGGGGAGCTGTTTTTT; cdr3_aa: CASSRQFTGELFF
clone_size: NA; v_call: TRBV11-2; j_call: TRBJ1-1; d_call: NA; cdr3_nt: TGTGCCAGCAGCTCGACACGAAGTAAAGCTTTCTTT; cdr3_aa: CASSSTRSKAFF
clone_size: NA; v_call: TRBV9; j_call: TRBJ2-7; d_call: NA; cdr3_nt: TGTGCCAGCAGCGAGGCCAGCGATATCCTCCCGGGGTACGAGCAGTACTTC; cdr3_aa: CASSEASDILPGYEQYF
clone_size: NA; v_call: TRBV2; j_call: TRBJ1-3; d_call: NA; cdr3_nt: TGTGCCAGCAGAGGTCACTACTCTGGAAACACCATATATTTT; cdr3_aa: CASRGHYSGNTIYF
clone_size: NA; v_call: TRBV5-4; j_call: TRBJ2-3; d_call: TRBD2; cdr3_nt: TGTGCCAGCAGCTTGAGTTACGGGAGGACCACAGATACGCAGTATTTT; cdr3_aa: CASSLSYGRTTDTQYF
clone_size: NA; v_call: TRBV7-7; j_call: TRBJ2-1; d_call: TRBD1; cdr3_nt: TGTGCTAGCAGCCCGACAGGGAGAGGTAATGAGCAGTTCTTC; cdr3_aa: CASSPTGRGNEQFF
clone_size: NA; v_call: TRBV18; j_call: TRBJ1-5; d_call: TRBD1; cdr3_nt: TGTGCCAGCTCACCGGGACAGGGCGGAAACCAGCCCCAGCATTTT; cdr3_aa: CASSPGQGGNQPQHF
clone_size: NA; v_call: TRBV28; j_call: TRBJ2-7; d_call: TRBD2; cdr3_nt: TGTGCCAGCAGTTTTTTGGGTCTGACGGGAGGGCCCTACGAGCAGTACTTC; cdr3_aa: CASSFLGLTGGPYEQYF
clone_size: NA; v_call: TRBV28; j_call: TRBJ1-2; d_call: TRBD1; cdr3_nt: TGTGCCAGCAGTTTATCCGGGACAGATTATGGCTACACCTTC; cdr3_aa: CASSLSGTDYGYTF
clone_size: NA; v_call: TRBV9; j_call: TRBJ2-1; d_call: NA; cdr3_nt: TGTGCCAGCAGCACCCCGACAGGCCCATACAATGAGCAGTTCTTC; cdr3_aa: CASSTPTGPYNEQFF
clone_size: NA; v_call: TRBV28; j_call: TRBJ1-2; d_call: TRBD1; cdr3_nt: TGTGCCAGCAGTGCGACAGGGCAAGGCTACACCTTC; cdr3_aa: CASSATGQGYTF
clone_size: NA; v_call: TRBV30; j_call: TRBJ2-7; d_call: NA; cdr3_nt: TGTGCCTGGAGGGAGAACTCCTACGAGCAGTACTTC; cdr3_aa: CAWRENSYEQYF
clone_size: NA; v_call: TRBV21-1; j_call: TRBJ1-1; d_call: NA; cdr3_nt: TGTGCCAGCAGCTCCCAATACAGGGGGCGCCTACATATACTAATGAACACTGAAGCTTTCTTT; cdr3_aa: CASSSQYRGRLHILMNTEAFF
clone_size: NA; v_call: TRBV29-1; j_call: TRBJ2-2; d_call: TRBD1; cdr3_nt: TGCAGCGTGCAGGGGGCCCCCGGGGAGCTGTTTTTT; cdr3_aa: CSVQGAPGELFF
clone_size: NA; v_call: TRBV6-1; j_call: TRBJ1-1; d_call: NA; cdr3_nt: TGTGCCAGCAGTGATCAGAGGGACACTGAAGCTTTCTTT; cdr3_aa: CASSDQRDTEAFF
clone_size: NA; v_call: TRBV18; j_call: TRBJ2-7; d_call: NA; cdr3_nt: TGTGCCAGCTCACCATTGAATTTTCTGCCCCCAGACTACGAGCAGTACTTC; cdr3_aa: CASSPLNFLPPDYEQYF